The clone carrying this T cell receptor (beta chain) turned up a few times. Its cognate antigen is unknown. This record belongs to a study of blood T cells in healthy people across ages. The study's findings and limits: TCR beta diversity, measured per million T cells, fell in a roughly linear way with age. Investigators viewed diversity estimates from one million T cells as underestimates, the study reported.

The CDR3 covers 15 residues. Trimming stripped 1 base from V and 7 bases from J, with 16 bases between. For the second PCR, which ran for about 7 to 11 cycles, a sample-barcoded 5' primer and a J-beta primer mix were used. TCRdb ran MiXCR on the 5' RACE reads and lists one entry per CDR3 protein. The top ten hold about 21% of the sample, which has 1,800,000 or so distinct CDR3 sequences, roughly two fifths seen once. The receptor comes from a human donor in good health. Sequencing used blood. The chain uses TRBV12-3 or TRBV12-4 and TRBJ1-2, with a possible D match to TRBD1 (6 bases). Here the CDR3 reads CASSLEVNRESGYTF. The CDR3 coding sequence is TGTGCCAGCAGTTTAGAGGTTAACAGGGAGAGTGGCTACACCTTC.